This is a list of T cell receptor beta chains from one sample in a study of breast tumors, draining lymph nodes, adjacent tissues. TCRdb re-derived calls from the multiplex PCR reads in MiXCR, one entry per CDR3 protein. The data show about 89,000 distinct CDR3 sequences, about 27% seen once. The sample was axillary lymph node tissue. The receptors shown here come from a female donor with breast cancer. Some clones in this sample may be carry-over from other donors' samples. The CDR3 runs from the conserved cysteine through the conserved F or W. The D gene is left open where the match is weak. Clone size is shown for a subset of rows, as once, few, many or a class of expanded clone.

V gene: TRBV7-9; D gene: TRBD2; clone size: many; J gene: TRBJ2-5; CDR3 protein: CASSVAGAFMETQYF; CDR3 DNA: TGTGCCAGCAGCGTCGCGGGAGCCTTCATGGAGACCCAGTACTTC
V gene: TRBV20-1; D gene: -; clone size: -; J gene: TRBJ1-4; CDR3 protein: CSATGGEGGKKLFF; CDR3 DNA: TGCAGTGCTACGGGGGGAGAGGGGGGTAAAAAACTGTTTTTT
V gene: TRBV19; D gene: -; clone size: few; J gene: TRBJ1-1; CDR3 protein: CASSAEASLSEAFF; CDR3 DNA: TGTGCCAGTAGTGCAGAGGCCAGTCTCTCTGAAGCTTTCTTT
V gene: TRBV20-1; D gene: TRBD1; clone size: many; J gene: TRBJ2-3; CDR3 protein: CSARTQGAGTDTQYF; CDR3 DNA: TGCAGTGCTAGAACCCAGGGGGCCGGCACAGATACGCAGTATTTT
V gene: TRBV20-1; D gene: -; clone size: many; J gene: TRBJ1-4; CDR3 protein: CSAKVAGLNEKLFF; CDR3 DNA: TGCAGTGCTAAGGTAGCAGGGCTGAACGAAAAACTGTTTTTT
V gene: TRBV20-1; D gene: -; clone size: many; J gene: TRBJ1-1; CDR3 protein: CSASRDLNTEAFF; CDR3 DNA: TGCAGTGCTAGTCGGGATTTGAACACTGAAGCTTTCTTT
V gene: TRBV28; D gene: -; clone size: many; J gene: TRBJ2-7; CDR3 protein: CASSGLNPYEQYF; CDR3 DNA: TGTGCCAGCAGTGGACTGAACCCCTACGAGCAGTACTTC
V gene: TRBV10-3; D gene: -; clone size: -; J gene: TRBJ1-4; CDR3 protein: CTISPMGEKLFF; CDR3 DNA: TGTACCATCAGTCCCATGGGGGAAAAACTGTTCTTT
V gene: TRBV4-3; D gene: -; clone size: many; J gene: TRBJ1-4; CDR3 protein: CASSQVTSSHLFF; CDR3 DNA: TGCGCCAGCAGCCAAGTTACGTCCAGTCACCTGTTTTTT
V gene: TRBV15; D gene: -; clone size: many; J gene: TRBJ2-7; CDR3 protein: CATSRGLANYEQYF; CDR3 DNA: TGTGCCACCAGCAGAGGGCTAGCGAACTACGAGCAGTACTTC
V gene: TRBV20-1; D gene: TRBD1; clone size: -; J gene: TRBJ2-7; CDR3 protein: CSAEPWDRGTYGRYF; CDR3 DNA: TGCAGTGCTGAACCTTGGGACAGGGGAACCTACGGGCGGTACTTC
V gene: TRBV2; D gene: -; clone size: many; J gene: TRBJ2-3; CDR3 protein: CASRRGGTGLSDTQYF; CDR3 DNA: TGTGCCAGCAGAAGGGGCGGGACGGGACTCAGCGATACGCAGTATTTT
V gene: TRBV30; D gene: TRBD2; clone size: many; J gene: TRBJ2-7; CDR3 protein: CAWNSFRGGLAHEQYF; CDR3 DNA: TGTGCCTGGAATTCTTTCCGCGGGGGACTAGCCCACGAGCAGTACTTC
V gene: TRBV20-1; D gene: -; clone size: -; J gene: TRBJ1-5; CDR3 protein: CSADSGYTDTQHF; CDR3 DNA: TGCAGTGCCGATAGCGGTTACACAGATACGCAGCATTTT
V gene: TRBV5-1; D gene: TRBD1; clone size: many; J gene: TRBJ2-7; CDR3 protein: CASRDPGGAGEQYF; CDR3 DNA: TGCGCCAGCAGGGACCCAGGGGGCGCGGGGGAGCAGTACTTC
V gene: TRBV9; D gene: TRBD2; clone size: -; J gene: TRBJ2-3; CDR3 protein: CASSQPNGRLAGGLGGTDTQYF; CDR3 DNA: TGTGCCAGCAGCCAACCCAACGGCCGACTAGCGGGAGGACTAGGTGGCACAGATACGCAGTATTTT
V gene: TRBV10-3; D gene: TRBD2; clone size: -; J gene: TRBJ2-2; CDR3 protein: CAISEGLAGGSTGELFF; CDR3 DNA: TGTGCCATCAGTGAGGGGCTAGCGGGAGGGTCCACCGGGGAGCTGTTTTTT
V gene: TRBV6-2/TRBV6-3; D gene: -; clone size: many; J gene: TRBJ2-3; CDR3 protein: CASSAYRADTQYF; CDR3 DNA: TGTGCCAGCAGTGCCTACAGGGCAGATACGCAGTATTTT
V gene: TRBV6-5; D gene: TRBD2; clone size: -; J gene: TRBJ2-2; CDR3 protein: CASSHAGGRTGELVF; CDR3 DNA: TGTGCCAGCAGTCACGCGGGAGGTCGCACCGGGGAGCTGGTTTTT
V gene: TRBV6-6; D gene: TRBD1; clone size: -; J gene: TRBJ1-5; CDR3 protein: CASREPGGNSNQPQHF; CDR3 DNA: TGTGCCAGCAGGGAACCAGGGGGTAATAGCAATCAGCCCCAGCATTTT
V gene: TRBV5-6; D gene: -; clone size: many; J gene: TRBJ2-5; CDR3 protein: CASSLTGLKETQYF; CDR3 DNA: TGTGCCAGCAGCTTGACAGGGCTTAAAGAGACCCAGTACTTC
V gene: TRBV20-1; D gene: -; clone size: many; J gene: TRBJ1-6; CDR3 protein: CSARGGGTYNSPLHF; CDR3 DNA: TGCAGTGCTAGGGGGGGGGGGACATATAATTCACCCCTCCACTTT